The sequence of this T cell receptor (beta chain) was determined in a study of cytomegalovirus exposure and HLA in healthy donors. The CDR3 totals 15 residues. Unmatched junction bases numbered 8, after V lost 4 bases and J lost 10 bases. CDR1 is MNHNS, CDR2 SASEGT, per germline. Primers for the PCR totalled 60 Vbeta and 13 Jbeta. Profiled with immunoSEQ multiplex PCR; TCRdb holds only in-frame clones, not every one. The table has about 130,000 clones, under 10% seen once; the top ten hold 6.5% to 8.5%. The sequenced sample consisted of PBMCs. The clonotype comes from a woman aged 40-49 years in good health and CMV-seropositive. The chain combines TRBV6-1 with TRBJ2-1, with TRBD2 matching 12 bases. CDR3 protein: CASSAPSGGVSEQFF. The DNA for the CDR3 is TGTGCCAGCAGTGCACCTAGCGGGGGGGTATCCGAGCAGTTCTTC.